The source of this T cell receptor (beta chain) is a study of naive and memory T cell subsets. The germline V and J ends were trimmed by 1 base and 2 bases, with 16 bases remaining between them. CDR1 and CDR2 (germline): SQVTM, ANQGSEA. This CDR3 spans 16 amino acids. This clonotype was counted between two and nine times. Its antigen remains unknown. From the second PCR step, alpha and beta chains were amplified apart. CD8 T cells were positively selected from what remained after CD4 positive selection. An equimolar mix of two oligonucleotides served as the beta constant-region primer for TRBC1 and TRBC2. The ligated cDNA underwent four PCR rounds using SP2 and nested alpha and beta constant-region primers. MiXCR was run by TCRdb on the UMI-ligation and nested PCR reads, yielding one entry per CDR3 protein. The sample holds 95,000 to 150,000 distinct CDR3 sequences, 35% to 40% seen once. Points from the study as a whole: TCR abundance followed a power law differing between naive and memory subsets. Diversity fell and Gini index rose from naive through CM, EM, EMRA.

The sequenced sample was central memory CD4+ T cells from blood. The clonotype originates from a human donor in good health. The chain employs TRBV29-1 and TRBJ2-3; D gene uncertain. This CDR3 reads CSVEAPRPHLTDTQYF. Here the CDR3 DNA reads TGCAGCGTTGAAGCCCCAAGACCCCATCTCACAGATACGCAGTATTTT.